This T cell receptor (beta chain) was identified during a study of T-cell reconstitution after alpha-beta-depleted transplantation in children. A TCRbeta library incorporating unique molecular identifiers was prepared. TCRdb reprocessed the PCR reads via MiXCR and lists one record per CDR3 protein. The sample has under 450,000 distinct CDR3 sequences, around 15% seen once. J was trimmed by 4 bases and V by 0 bases; bases with no gene match: 9. There are 16 residues in the CDR3. The germline V gene has CDR1 SGHDT and CDR2 YYEEEE. The chain combines TRBV5-6 with TRBJ2-5; 7 nucleotides line up with TRBD1. This specimen was PBMCs, mostly from graft donor cells, taken 360 days after TCRalphabeta/CD19-depleted stem cell transplant. The receptor's source is a boy in the first two years of life who had a stem cell transplant for Wiskott-Aldrich syndrome, so the T cells may come from the graft donor. The chain's CDR3 is CASSLVGRDRGETQYF. CDR3 DNA sequence: TGTGCCAGCAGCTTGGTCGGCAGGGACAGAGGAGAGACCCAGTACTTC.